A selection of T cell receptor beta chains follows, all from one sample in a study of CD8 T cells in ankylosing spondylitis. TCRdb analysed the 5' RACE reads with MiXCR anew, one entry per CDR3 protein. The sample has fewer than 250,000 distinct CDR3 sequences; 32% are singletons. The sequenced sample was blood, either unsorted or a sorted T cell fraction (not recorded which). These receptors were obtained from a male donor with ankylosing spondylitis or in good health (not recorded which). Both conserved end residues are part of each CDR3. The D gene is left open where the match is weak. Rows give clone size only sometimes, using once, few, many, or a class for an expanded clone.

j_gene,d_gene,v_gene,abundance,CDR3aa,CDR3nt
TRBJ2-3,-,TRBV5-1,few,CASSVIQGSDTQYF,TGCGCCAGCAGCGTGATACAGGGTTCAGATACGCAGTATTTT
TRBJ2-5,-,TRBV29-1,-,CSVDGGYQETQYF,TGCAGCGTTGATGGTGGCTACCAAGAGACCCAGTACTTC
TRBJ2-7,TRBD1,TRBV29-1,-,CSVGDRSYEQYF,TGCAGCGTTGGGGACAGAAGCTACGAGCAGTACTTC
TRBJ2-2,-,TRBV3-1,-,CASSQDTVLGTGELFF,TGTGCCAGCAGCCAAGATACAGTCTTGGGCACCGGGGAGCTGTTTTTT
TRBJ2-3,-,TRBV7-6,few,CASSSGQPADTQYF,TGTGCCAGCAGCTCGGGACAACCAGCAGATACGCAGTATTTT
TRBJ2-7,-,TRBV5-6,-,CASSFGQSNYEQYF,TGTGCCAGCAGCTTTGGACAGTCGAACTACGAGCAGTACTTC
TRBJ2-5,TRBD1,TRBV5-1,-,CASSLAGQRETQYF,TGCGCCAGCAGCTTGGCGGGACAGCGAGAGACCCAGTACTTC
TRBJ2-6,-,TRBV4-1,-,CASSQVAGGANVLTF,TGCGCCAGCAGCCAAGTGGCGGGTGGGGCCAACGTCCTGACTTTC
TRBJ2-1,-,TRBV7-3,few,CASSFRGGRLDEQFF,TGTGCCAGCAGCTTCCGCGGGGGCAGGCTCGATGAGCAGTTCTTC
TRBJ2-6,-,TRBV15,-,CATSRDRVGANVLTF,TGTGCCACCAGCAGAGACAGGGTCGGGGCCAACGTCCTGACTTTC